The clone carrying this TCR beta chain came up a few times. The data were obtained in a study of blood T cell repertoires in COVID-19. For the study at large: T cells, B-cell-depleted T cells, or PBMCs supplied cDNA or gDNA.

Trimming left V 5 bases short and J 9 bases short, with 17 bases between. This CDR3 is 14 amino acids long. Germline CDR1 and CDR2: SNHLY and FYNNEI. As processed by the authors: Reference gene primer amplification yielded estimated nucleated cell counts. Repertoires were generated with immunoSEQ multiplex PCR, while TCRdb's copy carries only in-frame clones and drops some. The V and J calls and clone size were taken over from that table, and D and trimming were inferred from the DNA. The profile shows 100,000 to 150,000 clones, 75% to 90% of them singletons. The specimen was peripheral blood. The clonotype was recovered from a man in his sixties with COVID-19, enrolled during active disease. The chain uses TRBV2 and TRBJ2-1; perhaps TRBD2 as D (7 bases). The DNA of the CDR3 is TGTGCCAGCAGTAGAGGGAGGGGGATTGGTGAGCAGTTCTTC. This encodes CASSRGRGIGEQFF.